The 12 T cell receptor beta chains presented below share a single source sample, sequenced in a study of T cell repertoires in cytomegalovirus infection. TCRdb re-called the reads through MiXCR, storing one row per CDR3 protein. This table holds some 150,000 distinct CDR3 sequences, 5% to 6.5% found once. Sequencing input: PBMCs. The receptors originated from a human donor in good health (CMV status not recorded). Some clones in this sample may be carry-over from other donors' samples.

This clonotype was observed a few times. The chain uses TRBV29-1 and TRBJ2-7; 14 nucleotides agree with TRBD2. The CDR3 has 14 amino acids. V shed 4 bases, J shed 2 bases, and the junction held 1 base outside the gene matches. In germline, CDR1 is SQVTM, CDR2 ANQGSEA. This CDR3 reads CSVGTSGGTYEQYF. The CDR3 DNA follows: TGCAGCGTTGGGACTAGCGGGGGGACCTACGAGCAGTACTTC.

This clonotype was seen many times. The CDR3 DNA reads as TGTGCCAGCAGCATCGGGACAGGTGGCGGTCAGCAGTATTTT. It specifies CASSIGTGGGQQYF. The genes are TRBV3-1 and TRBJ2-3; the match to TRBD1 covers 8 bases. Germline V gene data show CDR1 as LGHDT and CDR2 as YNNKEL (reference sequence). The CDR3 is made up of 14 amino acids. With V trimmed by 5 bases and J by 11 bases, 12 bases remained unmatched.

This clonotype was counted many times. V gene TRBV6-5 combines with J gene TRBJ1-6; unclear D gene. The CDR3 spans 19 residues. Germline CDR1 is MNHEY and CDR2 is SVGAGI. V was shortened by 6 bases and J by 2 bases, with 23 bases between the two germline ends. CDR3 protein: CASSRARVRTDTYNSPLHF. For the CDR3, the DNA is TGTGCCAGCAGCCGTGCCCGAGTACGGACGGATACCTATAATTCACCCCTCCACTTT.

The rearrangement joins TRBV27 to TRBJ1-5, with D tentatively TRBD1 (5 bases). Trimming took off 3 bases at V and 4 bases at J, with 7 bases between the two ends. CDR3 length: 13 residues. Germline V lookup: CDR1 MNHEY, CDR2 SMNVEV (reference sequence). CDR3 nucleotide sequence: TGTGCCAGCAGTTTTAACAGGAATCAGCCCCAGCATTTT. It translates to CASSFNRNQPQHF.

This clonotype was seen repeatedly, ten times or more. V is TRBV7-2 and J is TRBJ2-1, with 11 bases aligning to TRBD2. CDR3 length: 14 amino acids. The germline V gene has CDR1 SGHTA and CDR2 FQGNSA. The ends lost 6 bases at V and 10 bases at J; junction bases unmatched: 8. This chain's CDR3 is CASSFSGGATEQFF. CDR3 nucleotide sequence: TGTGCCAGCAGTTTTAGCGGGGGGGCGACGGAGCAGTTCTTC.

This clonotype appeared many times. V is TRBV5-4 and J is TRBJ1-2; the match to TRBD1 covers 7 bases. Trimming took 1 base from V and 2 from J; bases not matched to a gene: 5. Germline CDR1 is SGHNT and CDR2 is YYREEE (reference sequence). The CDR3 spans 15 residues. The CDR3 coding sequence is TGTGCCAGCAGCTTGCTCTGGACAGGCAACTATGGCTACACCTTC. As protein: CASSLLWTGNYGYTF.

This clonotype was picked up a small number of times. V gene TRBV12-3 or TRBV12-4 combines with J gene TRBJ2-3; maybe TRBD1 (5 bases). There are 14 residues in the CDR3. Trimming removed 4 bases at V and 3 bases at J, with 11 bases between. CDR3 DNA: TGTGCCAGCAGTTGGGCAGGGTTGACAGATACGCAGTATTTT. Its protein is CASSWAGLTDTQYF.

The chain is built from TRBV27 and TRBJ1-1; D not certain. Trimming removed 4 bases at V and 1 base at J, with 10 bases between. Germline-derived CDR1 and CDR2 are MNHEY and SMNVEV (reference sequence). The CDR3 length is 14 residues. The CDR3 region is CASSSRKQNTEAFF. The CDR3 coding sequence is TGTGCCAGCAGTTCCCGGAAACAGAACACTGAAGCTTTCTTT.

This clonotype was detected many times. The chain is built from TRBV7-8 and TRBJ1-5; D is ambiguous. CDR3 length: 15 amino acids. V was trimmed by 1 base and J by 6 bases, leaving 13 bases between them. CDR1 SGHVS and CDR2 FQNEAQ come from the germline V gene. The CDR3 bases are TGTGCCAGCAGCTTAGGGGTGGGAGGAAGTCAGCCCCAGCATTTT. Protein sequence: CASSLGVGGSQPQHF.

Many counts were recorded for this clonotype. The chain carries TRBV29-1 and TRBJ2-1; tentatively, D is TRBD2 (5 bases). Germline V gives CDR1 SQVTM, CDR2 ANQGSEA. The CDR3 runs 11 residues. Between the trimmed V and J ends, which lost 7 bases and 6 bases, there was a span of 10 bases. This CDR3 is CSARAGNEQFF. In nucleotides, the CDR3 is TGCAGCGCGAGGGCGGGCAATGAGCAGTTCTTC.

This chain links TRBV28 with TRBJ2-1; 8 nucleotides align to TRBD2. The V gene end was trimmed by 4 bases and the J gene end by 1 base; junction bases not matched to a gene: 6. The CDR3 is 16 amino acids. Germline assignment: CDR1 MDHEN and CDR2 SYDVKM. In DNA form, the CDR3 reads TGTGCCAGCAGTTCCCAGCGGGGGCCATCCTACAATGAGCAGTTCTTC. Translating gives CASSSQRGPSYNEQFF.

Remarks on this clonotype: A read error may be the cause here, since a much bigger clone is one base away. The rearrangement uses TRBV7-2 and TRBJ1-2; D gene unclear. Trimming removed 1 base at V and 6 bases at J, with 12 bases between. The germline V gene encodes CDR1 SGHTA and CDR2 FQGNSA. The CDR3 extends over 14 amino acids. As DNA, the CDR3 is TGTGCCAGCAGCTTAGTAACCCCGGGGAATGGCTACACCTTC. This codes for CASSLVTPGNGYTF.